Listed below are T cell receptor beta chains from one sample, sequenced in a study of human T cells and chemical hapten exposure. TCRdb processed the RACE reads anew with MiXCR; each CDR3 protein has one entry. The table lists 80,000 to 100,000 distinct CDR3 sequences, about 8% of them singletons. The specimen was whole blood, collected in connection with sensitization to the hapten diphenylcyclopropenone (DPC). The receptors derive from a woman under 40 with alopecia areata. Some clones in this sample may be carry-over from other donors' samples. CDR3s include the opening cysteine and the closing phenylalanine or tryptophan.

V gene	CDR3 protein
TRBV6-1	CAGPPGHRPNEKLFF
TRBV6-1	CASSEVAGTPLHF
TRBV6-6	CASSYEEGNTEAFF
TRBV5-1	CASSLEGRGGQPQHF
TRBV7-8	CASSLRHLPQESPLHF
TRBV2	CASTGPYRHNEQFF
TRBV3-1	CASSLGENPPLHF
TRBV5-1	CASSASGTVGEKLFF
TRBV19	CASSPAGQGPYEQYF
TRBV5-1	CASSLSDMSNTGELFF